Included here is one T cell receptor (beta chain) sequence, with context. What it binds is unknown. All of the donors were Caucasians in good health. Template switching added a universal primer site, and cDNA bore unique molecular identifiers. Each CDR3 protein gets one entry after TCRdb re-called the 5' RACE reads with MiXCR. The data show about 700,000 distinct CDR3 sequences, roughly 6% seen once. The data were taken from a study of identical twins. The germline V and J ends were trimmed by 1 base and 0 bases, with 9 bases remaining between them. CDR1 is SEHNR, CDR2 FQNEAQ, per germline (reference sequence). The CDR3 covers 15 residues. Study observations and caveats: The study found weaker excess twin sharing in beta out-of-frame sequences. Whereas memory repertoires showed no such difference, abundant cord blood beta clonotypes carried fewer insertions.

The sequence was collected from a man between 18 and 35 years old in good health. The V gene is TRBV7-9, the J gene TRBJ1-2; D remains unclear. Sequenced material: naive T cells sorted from blood. CDR3 sequence (DNA): TGTGCCAGCAGCTTAGGACAAGCTTCTAACTATGGCTACACCTTC. Protein: CASSLGQASNYGYTF.